This is a list of T cell receptor beta chains from one sample in a study of blood T cell repertoires in COVID-19. The repertoire was sequenced with immunoSEQ multiplex PCR; TCRdb's copy has only in-frame clones and lacks some. The data hold 20,000 to 25,000 clones, with roughly nine tenths observed a single time. Specimen: peripheral blood. Source of these receptors: a human donor with active COVID-19. The donor label of this sample is uncertain. Each CDR3 is given with its conserved first and last residue. Each record gives: J gene, clone size, V gene, D gene, CDR3 DNA, CDR3 protein. The D gene is left open where the match is weak. Clone size is not always given. Where it is, it says once, few, many or a class for expanded clones.

J: TRBJ2-1
size: -
V: TRBV5-1
D: -
DNA: TGCGCCAGCAGCTTAAGGTGGGGCGAGACCTACAATGAGCAGTTCTTC
CDR3: CASSLRWGETYNEQFF

J: TRBJ2-5
size: -
V: TRBV30
D: -
DNA: TGTGCCTGGAGTTCTCGGACGGCCGGGGTGACCCAGTACTTC
CDR3: CAWSSRTAGVTQYF

J: TRBJ1-3
size: -
V: TRBV7-9
D: -
DNA: TGTGCCAGCAGCCCCTTAGCAGCTGGAAACACCATATATTTT
CDR3: CASSPLAAGNTIYF

J: TRBJ2-4
size: -
V: TRBV11-2
D: -
DNA: TGTGCCAGCAGACCTACTTTGACAGGACTAGGCAAAAACATTCAGTACTTC
CDR3: CASRPTLTGLGKNIQYF

J: TRBJ2-1
size: once
V: TRBV24-1
D: -
DNA: TGTGCCACCAGTGCGGACAGAGTAGACAGTGAGCAGTTCTTC
CDR3: CATSADRVDSEQFF

J: TRBJ2-5
size: -
V: TRBV2
D: TRBD2
DNA: TGTGCCAGTTCCAGCGGGAGGGGTGAGACCCAGTACTTC
CDR3: CASSSGRGETQYF

J: TRBJ1-2
size: -
V: TRBV6-5
D: -
DNA: TGTGCCAGTCGTCCGGGGGGGCACTATGGCTACACCTTC
CDR3: CASRPGGHYGYTF

J: TRBJ2-4
size: -
V: TRBV12-3/TRBV12-4
D: -
DNA: TGTGCCAGCACCCCGACAGCTTTAAACATTCAGTACTTC
CDR3: CASTPTALNIQYF

J: TRBJ2-7
size: -
V: TRBV15
D: -
DNA: TGTGCCACCAGGAGAGAGAAAGACACTTCCTACGAGCAGTACTTC
CDR3: CATRREKDTSYEQYF

J: TRBJ2-2
size: few
V: TRBV10-1
D: TRBD1
DNA: TGCGCCAGCATAGGGATTCCTCCGGGACAGGGGAACACCGGGGAGCTGTTTTTT
CDR3: CASIGIPPGQGNTGELFF

J: TRBJ1-6
size: -
V: TRBV25-1
D: -
DNA: TGTGCCAGCAGTGATAGACAGGCCTATAATTCACCCCTCCACTTT
CDR3: CASSDRQAYNSPLHF

J: TRBJ2-7
size: -
V: TRBV19
D: -
DNA: TGTGCCAGTAGTCCCTCAGGCTACGAGCAGTACTTC
CDR3: CASSPSGYEQYF

J: TRBJ2-1
size: -
V: TRBV19
D: -
DNA: TGTGCCAGTAGTATTGAAGGACAGTCCTACAATGAGCAGTTCTTC
CDR3: CASSIEGQSYNEQFF

J: TRBJ1-6
size: -
V: TRBV11-2
D: -
DNA: TGTGCCAGCAGCTTTTCAGGCGATAATTCACCCCTCCACTTT
CDR3: CASSFSGDNSPLHF

J: TRBJ1-1
size: -
V: TRBV6-5
D: -
DNA: TGTGCCAGCAGTTACGTAGGACAAGATGAAGCTTTCTTT
CDR3: CASSYVGQDEAFF

J: TRBJ2-3
size: -
V: TRBV5-1
D: -
DNA: TGCGCCAGCAGCATGACAAACTGGGATACGCAGTATTTT
CDR3: CASSMTNWDTQYF

J: TRBJ1-2
size: -
V: TRBV12-3/TRBV12-4
D: -
DNA: TGTGCCAGCAGTTCCGGGACTCTCTATGGCTACACCTTC
CDR3: CASSSGTLYGYTF

J: TRBJ2-1
size: -
V: TRBV3-1/TRBV3-2
D: TRBD2
DNA: TGTGCCAGCAGCCAAGAGCAGACTAGCGTGAGGAGGGGTGAGCAGTTCTTC
CDR3: CASSQEQTSVRRGEQFF

J: TRBJ1-1
size: -
V: TRBV20-1
D: TRBD1
DNA: TGCAGTGCTAGTCCGGGACAGATGAACACTGAAGCTTTCTTT
CDR3: CSASPGQMNTEAFF

J: TRBJ2-7
size: -
V: TRBV28
D: -
DNA: TGTGCCAGCAGTTTATCCCCGACACAGTCCTACGAGCAGTACTTC
CDR3: CASSLSPTQSYEQYF

J: TRBJ1-2
size: once
V: TRBV4-2
D: -
DNA: TGTGCCAGCAGCCCCACCGGGGTCGACTATGGCTACACCTTC
CDR3: CASSPTGVDYGYTF

J: TRBJ2-2
size: -
V: TRBV6-5
D: TRBD2
DNA: TGTGCCAGCACCCCGGGACTAGCGATCACCGGGGAGCTGTTTTTT
CDR3: CASTPGLAITGELFF

J: TRBJ2-5
size: -
V: TRBV18
D: -
DNA: TGTGCCAGCTCACGATCGGGACTCCAAGGAGAGACCCAGTACTTC
CDR3: CASSRSGLQGETQYF

J: TRBJ2-7
size: -
V: TRBV14
D: -
DNA: TGTGCCAGCAGCCAAGAGGGACACCACTCCTACGAGCAGTACTTC
CDR3: CASSQEGHHSYEQYF

J: TRBJ1-5
size: -
V: TRBV2
D: -
DNA: TGTGCCAGCGTTGGTGGGGGGGGCCCCCAGCATTTT
CDR3: CASVGGGGPQHF

J: TRBJ2-3
size: -
V: TRBV9
D: -
DNA: TGTGCCAGCAGCGACGGCGGGACTCCCACTAGCACAGATACGCAGTATTTT
CDR3: CASSDGGTPTSTDTQYF

J: TRBJ1-5
size: -
V: TRBV7-9
D: TRBD1
DNA: TGTGCCAGCAGCCCCGGGACAGGGGCTAATCAGCCCCAGCATTTT
CDR3: CASSPGTGANQPQHF

J: TRBJ1-4
size: -
V: TRBV5-1
D: -
DNA: TGCGCCAGCAGCTCGGGATTTGGGAATGAAAAACTGTTTTTT
CDR3: CASSSGFGNEKLFF

J: TRBJ1-2
size: -
V: TRBV10-1
D: TRBD1
DNA: TGCGCCCCCCCGGACAGGTGCCTTGGCTACACCTTC
CDR3: CAPPDRCLGYTF

J: TRBJ2-5
size: -
V: TRBV19
D: TRBD2
DNA: TGTGCCAGTAGTTTTTCTAGCGGGAGAGACTCGGAGAAGACCCAGTACTTC
CDR3: CASSFSSGRDSEKTQYF

J: TRBJ2-5
size: -
V: TRBV7-2
D: TRBD2
DNA: TGTGCCAGCAGCTCGAGCGTTGGCGGGAGAGGGACCCAGTACTTC
CDR3: CASSSSVGGRGTQYF

J: TRBJ2-7
size: once
V: TRBV11-3
D: -
DNA: TGTGCCAGCAGCTTAGATCCAACAGGGATCGGCGAGCAGTACTTC
CDR3: CASSLDPTGIGEQYF

J: TRBJ2-1
size: -
V: TRBV30
D: -
DNA: TGTGCCTCGAGGACAGAGACGACCGATGAGCAGTTCTTC
CDR3: CASRTETTDEQFF

J: TRBJ2-7
size: few
V: TRBV27
D: TRBD1
DNA: TGTGCCAGCAGTTTGACAGGGCCCTACGAGCAGTACTTC
CDR3: CASSLTGPYEQYF

J: TRBJ2-5
size: -
V: TRBV19
D: -
DNA: TGTGCCAGTAGACAATCGCAGGCAAGCGGGGAGACCCAGTACTTC
CDR3: CASRQSQASGETQYF

J: TRBJ2-1
size: -
V: TRBV11-2
D: -
DNA: TGTGCCAGCAGCCACGGAGGAGAGCAGTTCTTC
CDR3: CASSHGGEQFF

J: TRBJ2-1
size: -
V: TRBV7-9
D: TRBD1
DNA: TGTGCCAGCAGCTTAGACCGACAGGGGGTAAGGTACAATGAGCAGTTCTTC
CDR3: CASSLDRQGVRYNEQFF

J: TRBJ1-1
size: -
V: TRBV7-9
D: -
DNA: TGTGCCAGCAACTTAGGACAGCCAAACACTGAAGCTTTCTTT
CDR3: CASNLGQPNTEAFF

J: TRBJ1-5
size: -
V: TRBV19
D: -
DNA: TGTGCCAGTAGTCCCGGACAGAGTAGCAATCAGCCCCAGCATTTT
CDR3: CASSPGQSSNQPQHF

J: TRBJ2-1
size: -
V: TRBV28
D: -
DNA: TGTGCCAGCAGTCTAAACAATGAGCAGTTCTTC
CDR3: CASSLNNEQFF

J: TRBJ2-3
size: -
V: TRBV6-4
D: TRBD2
DNA: TGTGCCAGCAGTGAAGCGGGAGGCACAGATACGCAGTATTTT
CDR3: CASSEAGGTDTQYF

J: TRBJ1-2
size: -
V: TRBV7-9
D: -
DNA: TGTGCCAGCATCGCAACCGGTAACTATGGCTACACCTTC
CDR3: CASIATGNYGYTF

J: TRBJ1-4
size: -
V: TRBV7-8
D: TRBD1
DNA: TGTGCCAGCAGCTTAGCGGGGACAGCAACTAATGAAAAACTGTTTTTT
CDR3: CASSLAGTATNEKLFF